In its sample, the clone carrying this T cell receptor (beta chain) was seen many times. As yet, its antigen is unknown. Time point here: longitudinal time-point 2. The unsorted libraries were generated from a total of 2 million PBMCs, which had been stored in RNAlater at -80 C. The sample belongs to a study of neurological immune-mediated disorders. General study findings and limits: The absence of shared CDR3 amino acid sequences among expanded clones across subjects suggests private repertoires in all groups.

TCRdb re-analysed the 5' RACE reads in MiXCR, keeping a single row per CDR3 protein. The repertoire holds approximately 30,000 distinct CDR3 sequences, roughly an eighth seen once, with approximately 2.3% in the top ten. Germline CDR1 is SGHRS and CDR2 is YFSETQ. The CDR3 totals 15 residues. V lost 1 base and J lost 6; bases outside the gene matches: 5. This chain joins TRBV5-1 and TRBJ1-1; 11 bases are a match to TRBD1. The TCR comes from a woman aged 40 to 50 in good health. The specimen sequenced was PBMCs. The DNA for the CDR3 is TGCGCCAGCAGCTTGAGGACAGGGGGCGCGTCTGAAGCTTTCTTT. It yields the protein CASSLRTGGASEAFF.